These T cell receptor beta chains were read from a single sample in a study of T-cell memory formation after mild COVID-19. TCRdb reprocessed the 5' RACE reads with MiXCR, giving one entry per CDR3 protein. The sample records some 120,000 distinct CDR3 sequences, roughly 15% being singletons. Source material: PBMCs or a T cell subset sorted from them (not recorded which). Receptors originate from an adult woman who had mild COVID-19 (a few samples of this study predate the infection). Cell type and time point are not known. Each CDR3 is given with its conserved first and last residue. The order of the fields is clone size, V gene, J gene, D gene, CDR3 DNA, CDR3 protein. The D gene is left open where the match is weak. The size of a clone is reported for some rows only, either as once, few or many, or as a class for expanded clones.

.	TRBV10-3	TRBJ1-2	.	TGTGCCATCAGTGTGGGGTCATCCGGGGGCGACTTCTATGGCTACACCTTC	CAISVGSSGGDFYGYTF
.	TRBV15	TRBJ1-6	.	TGTGCCACCAGCAGACGCGATTCACCCCTCCACTTT	CATSRRDSPLHF
many	TRBV21-1	TRBJ2-5	.	TGTGCCAGGGGACAGGGTATGGAGACCCAGTACTTC	CARGQGMETQYF
.	TRBV11-3	TRBJ2-1	TRBD2	TGTGCCAGCAGCTTAGTAGCTAGCGGGTTAAATTCCTACAATGAGCAGTTCTTC	CASSLVASGLNSYNEQFF
few	TRBV20-1	TRBJ2-7	.	TGCAGTGCTAGTGTTCGGACGGCGTACTCCTACGAGCAGTACTTC	CSASVRTAYSYEQYF
.	TRBV5-5	TRBJ1-1	TRBD1	TGTGCCAGCAGCTCTTGGACAGGGGGAGACACTGAAGCTTTCTTT	CASSSWTGGDTEAFF
once	TRBV9	TRBJ2-1	TRBD2	TGTGCCAGCAGCTCCCGGACTAGCGGGGTTCGGAATGAGCAGTTCTTC	CASSSRTSGVRNEQFF
few	TRBV9	TRBJ2-1	.	TGTGCCAGCAGCGCCCGGAGTATGAAGCAGTTCTTC	CASSARSMKQFF
few	TRBV6-5	TRBJ2-7	TRBD2	TGTGCCAGCACCGGGGGGGGGTCCAGCGAGCAGTACTTC	CASTGGGSSEQYF
few	TRBV2	TRBJ2-2	.	TGTGCCAGCAGTAGATCCTACCAAGGCGGGGAGCTGTTTTTT	CASSRSYQGGELFF
many	TRBV2	TRBJ1-3	.	TGTGCCAGCAGTGAATCGCGCTTTGTGACGGCTTCTGGAAACACCATATATTTT	CASSESRFVTASGNTIYF